The 29 T cell receptor beta chains in this list originate from one sample, sequenced in a study of cytomegalovirus exposure and HLA in healthy donors. Amplification used 60 Vbeta primers and 13 Jbeta primers. This table comes from immunoSEQ multiplex PCR, and its TCRdb copy is limited to in-frame clones, with some not included. The data show some 150,000 clones, almost 85% seen once. Material for sequencing was PBMCs. The receptors were gathered from a man younger than 35 in good health and CMV-seropositive.

This chain connects TRBV5-1 to TRBJ1-4; 7 bases align to TRBD1. The CDR3 is made up of 14 amino acids. In germline, CDR1 is SGHRS, CDR2 YFSETQ. Unmatched junction bases numbered 2, after V lost 2 bases and J lost 4 bases. CDR3 bases: TGCGCCAGCAGCTTTGGGACAGATAATGAAAAACTGTTTTTT. The encoded protein is CASSFGTDNEKLFF. Based on the CDR3 plus reference TRBV5-1 and TRBJ1-4, the full variable domain is KAGVTQTPRYLIKTRGQQVTLSCSPISGHRSVSWYQQTPGQGLQFLFEYFSETQRNKGNFPGRFSGRQFSNSRSEMNVSTLELGDSALYLCASSFGTDNEKLFFGSGTQLSVL.

The rearrangement uses TRBV2 and TRBJ2-1, with D tentatively TRBD2 (5 bases). CDR3 length: 12 amino acids. With 3 bases removed from V and 9 bases from J, the gap between germline ends came to 9 bases. Germline V lookup: CDR1 SNHLY, CDR2 FYNNEI. CDR3 protein: CASSETRGEQFF. In DNA form, the CDR3 reads TGTGCCAGCAGTGAGACTCGGGGTGAGCAGTTCTTC.

The chain's CDR3 is CASSPRAGNEQFF. The CDR3, as DNA: TGTGCCAGTAGTCCCCGGGCGGGCAATGAGCAGTTCTTC. This chain connects TRBV19 to TRBJ2-1; a weak D match, TRBD2 (5 bases). The CDR3 is made up of 13 amino acids. Trimming took off 5 bases at V and 6 bases at J, with 11 bases between the two ends. Germline V gene lookup returns CDR1 LNHDA and CDR2 SQIVND (reference sequence).

About this clone itself: This sample also contains other DNA sequences that code for the same CDR3. The V gene is TRBV28, the J gene TRBJ2-7; 9 bases match TRBD1. Germline CDR1 is MDHEN and CDR2 is SYDVKM. The CDR3 is 14 residues long. The J segment lost 4 bases and the V segment lost 5 bases, leaving 6 bases of the junction unmatched. DNA of the CDR3: TGTGCCAGCAGTCCCGGGACAGGGCCTTACGAGCAGTACTTC. Amino acid sequence: CASSPGTGPYEQYF.

The chain joins TRBV6-5 to TRBJ2-4; 7 nucleotides agree with TRBD1. V was pared by 8 bases and J by 4 bases, with 8 bases of the junction left unmatched. Per the germline V gene, CDR1 is MNHEY and CDR2 is SVGAGI. This CDR3 region has 14 residues. This CDR3 reads CASGAPGQKNIQYF. The CDR3 DNA follows: TGTGCCAGCGGCGCTCCGGGACAGAAAAACATTCAGTACTTC.

The genes are TRBV2 and TRBJ2-5; the match to TRBD1 covers 11 bases. Germline values: CDR1 SNHLY, CDR2 FYNNEI. This CDR3 contains 15 residues. After removal of 5 bases from V and 4 bases from J, the junction contained 6 bases not matched to a gene. The DNA of the CDR3 is TGTGCCAGCAGTTCCATGGGACAGGGGGGAGAGACCCAGTACTTC. Amino acids: CASSSMGQGGETQYF.

The V call is TRBV11-3, the J call TRBJ2-5; TRBD1 might be the D (6 bases). The CDR3 is 15 residues long. The V and J ends lost 1 base and 5 bases respectively, with 14 bases between them. Germline values: CDR1 SGHNT, CDR2 YENEEA. Here the CDR3 reads CASSLGATGQETQYF. In nucleotides, the CDR3 is TGTGCCAGCAGCTTAGGGGCGACAGGACAGGAGACCCAGTACTTC.

The genes are TRBV7-3 and TRBJ2-3; no clear D gene. V was pared by 4 bases and J by 2 bases, with 7 bases between. The germline CDR1 and CDR2 sequences are SGHTA and FQGTGA. CDR3 length: 13 residues. The CDR3 nucleotides are TGTGCCAGCAGCTCCCGTTTCACAGATACGCAGTATTTT. It yields the protein CASSSRFTDTQYF.

This chain joins TRBV18 and TRBJ1-1; tentative D call: TRBD1 (5 bases). This CDR3 is 15 amino acids long. The V gene's germline CDR1 is KGHSH and CDR2 LQKENI. Trimming stripped 0 bases from V and 4 bases from J, with 12 bases between. CDR3: CASSPPAGISTEAFF. The CDR3 nucleotides read TGTGCCAGCTCACCACCGGCAGGGATTTCCACTGAAGCTTTCTTT.

This chain links TRBV19 with TRBJ2-5; 8 bases fit TRBD2. The CDR3 spans 14 residues. Germline V CDR1 and CDR2: LNHDA, SQIVND (reference sequence). Trimming cost V 5 bases and J 5 bases; bases outside gene matches: 7. Written as DNA, the CDR3 is TGTGCCAGTAGTGCCGGGACGGGAGGGGAGACCCAGTACTTC. It translates to CASSAGTGGETQYF. The full variable domain, with the rest looked up from reference TRBV19 and TRBJ2-5, is DGGITQSPKYLFRKEGQNVTLSCEQNLNHDAMYWYRQDPGQGLRLIYYSQIVNDFQKGDIAEGYSVSREKKESFPLTVTSAQKNPTAFYLCASSAGTGGETQYFGPGTRLLVL.

The rearrangement links TRBV21-1 to TRBJ1-4; the D segment call TRBD1 is taken from the table without a DNA check. TRBV21-1 is marked as a pseudogene. This CDR3 spans 10 amino acids. This CDR3 is CASSDEKLFF. The CDR3 nucleotides read TGTGCCAGCTCAGATGAAAAACTGTTTTTT.

The genes are TRBV2 and TRBJ2-7; 7 bases agree with TRBD2. In germline, CDR1 is SNHLY, CDR2 FYNNEI. This CDR3 has 15 residues. The J segment lost 0 bases and the V segment lost 5 bases, leaving 7 bases of the junction unmatched. As DNA, the CDR3 is TGTGCCAGCAGTTCGGCTCTAGCGGTCTCCTACGAGCAGTACTTC. Amino acid sequence: CASSSALAVSYEQYF.

This clone has more than one count but fewer than ten. This chain links TRBV6-1 with TRBJ2-7; 8 nucleotides line up with TRBD2. This CDR3 has 15 residues. Germline CDR1 is MNHNS and CDR2 is SASEGT. V gave up 5 bases and J gave up 0 bases; unmatched junction bases: 6. For the CDR3, the DNA is TGTGCCAGCAGTCGTACTAGCGGAAGCTCCTACGAGCAGTACTTC. It is translated as CASSRTSGSSYEQYF.

This rearrangement joins TRBV2 to TRBJ2-3; D perhaps matches TRBD1 (5 bases). V lost 4 bases to trimming and J lost 3 bases, with 14 bases between them. Looked up from germline, CDR1 is SNHLY and CDR2 is FYNNEI. CDR3 length equals 15 residues. For the CDR3, the DNA is TGTGCCAGCAGTGTTCTACGGCAGGGTACAGATACGCAGTATTTT. Translating it yields CASSVLRQGTDTQYF.

The V call is TRBV6-1, the J call TRBJ2-5, with 9 nucleotides matching TRBD2. Unmatched junction bases numbered 9, after V lost 2 bases and J lost 5 bases. CDR1 MNHNS and CDR2 SASEGT come from the germline V gene. CDR3 length equals 16 residues. The CDR3 loop is CASSERVREGRETQYF. CDR3 sequence (DNA): TGTGCCAGCAGTGAAAGGGTGCGGGAGGGCCGGGAGACCCAGTACTTC.

The chain recombines TRBV7-9 with TRBJ1-3, with D uncertain. Trimming removed 1 base at V and 6 bases at J, with 13 bases between. Germline-derived CDR1 and CDR2 are SEHNR and FQNEAQ (reference sequence). The CDR3 runs 15 residues. The CDR3: CASSLDGQSLNTIYF. The CDR3 nucleotides read TGTGCCAGCAGCTTAGATGGGCAGTCGTTAAACACCATATATTTT.

J is TRBJ1-5 and V is TRBV28; no reliable D call. Germline V gives CDR1 MDHEN, CDR2 SYDVKM. The CDR3 loop spans 12 amino acids. V lost 5 bases and J 6 bases, leaving 8 bases between the germline ends. CDR3 sequence reads: CASSAAGQPQHF. The CDR3 DNA follows: TGTGCCAGCAGTGCCGCGGGTCAGCCCCAGCATTTT.

Details on this clone: The sample holds other DNA sequences that translate to the same CDR3. Written as DNA, the CDR3 is TGTGCCAGTAGTCCCGGACAGGGGGCCTACGAGCAGTACTTC. Amino acids: CASSPGQGAYEQYF. The rearrangement links TRBV19 to TRBJ2-7, with 10 bases lining up with TRBD1. Trimming took 5 bases from V and 2 from J; bases not matched to a gene: 3. Germline assignment: CDR1 LNHDA and CDR2 SQIVND (reference sequence). The CDR3 sequence is 14 residues long. Full variable domain (missing parts from reference TRBV19 and TRBJ2-7): DGGITQSPKYLFRKEGQNVTLSCEQNLNHDAMYWYRQDPGQGLRLIYYSQIVNDFQKGDIAEGYSVSREKKESFPLTVTSAQKNPTAFYLCASSPGQGAYEQYFGPGTRLTVT.

The rearrangement uses TRBV6-5 and TRBJ2-1; 8 bases align to TRBD1. Germline V gene sequence: CDR1 MNHEY, CDR2 SVGAGI. CDR3 length equals 15 residues. With V trimmed by 0 bases and J by 7 bases, 5 bases remained unmatched. Written as DNA, the CDR3 is TGTGCCAGCAGTTACTCCACAGGGGGTAGGAATGAGCAGTTCTTC. Protein: CASSYSTGGRNEQFF.

The chain is built from TRBV11-2 and TRBJ1-1; tentative D call: TRBD1 (5 bases). The germline CDR1 and CDR2 sequences are SGHAT and FQNNGV. Trimming left V 1 base short and J 0 bases short, with 9 bases between. The CDR3 loop spans 15 amino acids. CDR3 nucleotide sequence: TGTGCCAGCAGCTTAGCTTCAGGGATGAACACTGAAGCTTTCTTT. It codes for CASSLASGMNTEAFF.

The chain is built from TRBV9 and TRBJ2-2, with TRBD2 identical over 11 bases. V gave up 0 bases and J gave up 4 bases; unmatched junction bases: 8. Germline V lookup: CDR1 SGDLS, CDR2 YYNGEE. The length of the CDR3 is 18 residues. CDR3 nucleotide sequence: TGTGCCAGCAGCGTAGGGGTACTAGCGGGAGTTAGCACCGGGGAGCTGTTTTTT. It translates to CASSVGVLAGVSTGELFF.

V and J are TRBV29-1 and TRBJ2-1; 10 bases are a match to TRBD2. The CDR3 covers 16 residues. Germline-derived CDR1 and CDR2 are SQVTM and ANQGSEA. V trimming: 0 bases; J trimming: 9 bases; junction bases outside the gene matches: 11. This chain's CDR3 is CSVEDGASGSSGEQFF. Written as DNA, the CDR3 is TGCAGCGTTGAAGATGGGGCTAGCGGGAGTTCCGGTGAGCAGTTCTTC.

V usage is TRBV2 and J usage is TRBJ2-5, with D maybe TRBD1 (6 bases). The V gene's germline CDR1 is SNHLY and CDR2 FYNNEI. The CDR3 runs 12 residues. The V end was cut by 8 bases, the J end by 9 bases, with 16 bases between. The CDR3 reads CASSLAGDAQYF. In nucleotides, the CDR3 is TGTGCCAGCTCCCTCGCAGGGGACGCCCAGTACTTC. The whole variable domain, filled in from reference TRBV2 and TRBJ2-5, reads EPEVTQTPSHQVTQMGQEVILRCVPISNHLYFYWYRQILGQKVEFLVSFYNNEISEKSEIFDDQFSVERPDGSNFTLKIRSTKLEDSAMYFCASSLAGDAQYFGPGTRLLVL.

The chain has TRBV6-5 and TRBJ1-1; 7 nucleotides agree with TRBD1. V dropped 0 bases and J dropped 6; count of bases not matched to a gene: 7. Germline V lookup: CDR1 MNHEY, CDR2 SVGAGI. The CDR3 covers 15 residues. Here the CDR3 reads CASSYSGGRGAEAFF. CDR3 DNA sequence: TGTGCCAGCAGTTACTCGGGCGGCAGGGGGGCTGAAGCTTTCTTT.

This clone has just a few counts. The chain has TRBV6-6 and TRBJ1-1, with D tentatively TRBD1 (6 bases). This CDR3 is 13 amino acids long. Trimming left V 6 bases short and J 1 base short, with 9 bases between. CDR1 is MNHNY and CDR2 is SVGAGI in the germline V gene (reference sequence). The CDR3 DNA reads TGTGCCAGCAGACCCAGGGGGAACACTGAAGCTTTCTTT. It is translated as CASRPRGNTEAFF.

The chain employs TRBV7-9 and TRBJ2-5, with D possibly matching TRBD1 (6 bases). The CDR3 covers 14 residues. Germline V lookup: CDR1 SEHNR, CDR2 FQNEAQ (reference sequence). Trimming stripped 5 bases from V and 1 base from J, with 11 bases between. The CDR3 loop is CASSPTGPQETQYF. The CDR3 DNA follows: TGTGCCAGCAGCCCCACAGGGCCCCAAGAGACCCAGTACTTC.

This clone was seen once. V is TRBV7-6 and J is TRBJ2-7, with 8 positions matching TRBD1. Per germline, CDR1 SGHVS and CDR2 FNYEAQ. The junction had 12 bases not matched to a gene; V was cut back by 4 bases and J by 4 bases. The length of the CDR3 is 16 residues. CDR3 amino acids: CASSSVTGTGLYEQYF. The CDR3 DNA sequence: TGTGCCAGCAGCTCGGTAACCGGGACAGGCTTATACGAGCAGTACTTC.

This rearrangement joins TRBV6-5 to TRBJ2-7; 8 nucleotides line up with TRBD1. V was clipped by 5 bases and J by 5 bases; unmatched bases: 8. This CDR3 is built from 14 residues. CDR1 and CDR2 from the germline V gene are MNHEY and SVGAGI. CDR3: CASSNGQGLHEQYF. The CDR3, as DNA: TGTGCCAGCAGTAATGGACAGGGTCTACACGAGCAGTACTTC.

The chain links TRBV28 to TRBJ2-5; TRBD2 matches 9 bases. The germline CDR1 and CDR2 sequences are MDHEN and SYDVKM. The CDR3 length is 14 residues. After removal of 6 bases from V and 4 bases from J, the junction contained 6 bases not matched to a gene. The CDR3 spells CASSLGLARETQYF. The CDR3 DNA is TGTGCCAGCAGCTTGGGACTAGCCAGAGAGACCCAGTACTTC.